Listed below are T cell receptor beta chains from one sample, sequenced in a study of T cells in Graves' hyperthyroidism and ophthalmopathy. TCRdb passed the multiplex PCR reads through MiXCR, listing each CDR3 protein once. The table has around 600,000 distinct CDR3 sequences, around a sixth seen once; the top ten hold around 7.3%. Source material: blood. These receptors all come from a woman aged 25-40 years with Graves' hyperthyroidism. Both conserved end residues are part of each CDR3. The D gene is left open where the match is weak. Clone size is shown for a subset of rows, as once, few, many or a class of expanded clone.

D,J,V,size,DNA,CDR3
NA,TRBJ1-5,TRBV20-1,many,TGCAGTGCTACTCGAAACCCGGGGAATCAGCCCCAGCATTTT,CSATRNPGNQPQHF
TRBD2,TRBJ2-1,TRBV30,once,TGTGCCTGGAGTTCGGCTAGCGGGGCCTATGAGCAGTTCTTC,CAWSSASGAYEQFF
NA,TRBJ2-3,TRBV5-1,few,TGCGCCAGCAGCTTGAGGCCGAGAGGCACAGATACGCAGTATTTT,CASSLRPRGTDTQYF
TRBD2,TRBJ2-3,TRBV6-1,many,TGTGCCAGCAGTCGGACTAGCGGGGGATCCACTAGCACAGATACGCAGTATTTT,CASSRTSGGSTSTDTQYF
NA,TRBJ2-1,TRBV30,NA,TGTGCCTGGAGCCCTCGGGCCGGAGAGCAGTTCTTC,CAWSPRAGEQFF
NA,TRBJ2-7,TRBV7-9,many,TGTGCCAGCAGCACAGACTCCTACGAGCAGTACTTC,CASSTDSYEQYF
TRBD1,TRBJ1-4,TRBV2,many,TGTGCCAGCTCGGACAGGTCGGCTGAAAAACTGTTTTTT,CASSDRSAEKLFF
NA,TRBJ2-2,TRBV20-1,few,TGCAGTGCTAGACCGGGACCCGGGACCGGGGAGCTGTTTTTT,CSARPGPGTGELFF
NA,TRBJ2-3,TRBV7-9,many,TGTGCCAGCAGCTTAGCGATTGGAGCGTCTAGCACAGATACGCAGTATTTT,CASSLAIGASSTDTQYF
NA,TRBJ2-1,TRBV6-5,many,TGTGCCAGCAGTTACTTGGAGAGCTCCTACAATGAGCAGTTCTTC,CASSYLESSYNEQFF
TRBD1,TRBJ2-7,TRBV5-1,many,TGCGCCAGCAGCTCACCGGGACAGTTGGGGCTCGAGCAGTACTTC,CASSSPGQLGLEQYF
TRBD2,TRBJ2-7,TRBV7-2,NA,TGTGCCAGCAGCTTAGATCCTAGCGGGTACGAGCAGTACTTC,CASSLDPSGYEQYF
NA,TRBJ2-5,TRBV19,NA,TGTGCCAGTAGTTTAGGACAGTCCTTTACTGAAGAGACCCAGTACTTC,CASSLGQSFTEETQYF
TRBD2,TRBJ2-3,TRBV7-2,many,TGTGCCAGCAGCTTAAATGAAGCGGGGACTAGCACAGATACGCAGTATTTT,CASSLNEAGTSTDTQYF
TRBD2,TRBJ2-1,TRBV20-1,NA,TGCAGTGCTGGGAACCCCGGGACTAGCGGATTAAGCTCCTACAATGAGCAGTTCTTC,CSAGNPGTSGLSSYNEQFF
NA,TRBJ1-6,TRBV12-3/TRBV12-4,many,TGTGCCAGCAGTTTTGACAGAGCTTATTCACCCCTCCACTTT,CASSFDRAYSPLHF
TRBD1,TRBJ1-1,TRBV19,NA,TGTGCCAGTAGTGCGTTGACAGGGGGTTTCACTGAAGCTTTCTTT,CASSALTGGFTEAFF
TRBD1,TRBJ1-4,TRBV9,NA,TGTGCCAGCAGTTCAAACAAGCGGGACAGAGGCGATGAAAAACTGTTTTTT,CASSSNKRDRGDEKLFF
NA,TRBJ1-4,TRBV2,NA,TGTGCCAGCAGTGATGGGGTGACTAATGAAAAACTGTTTTTT,CASSDGVTNEKLFF
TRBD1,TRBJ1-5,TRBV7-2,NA,TGTGCCAGCAGCTCTAAATCGGACAGGGGGAACCAGCCCCAGCATTTT,CASSSKSDRGNQPQHF
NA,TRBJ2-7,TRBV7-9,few,TGTGCCAGCAGCTCGGGGGACAGCCATGCCTACGAGCAGTACTTC,CASSSGDSHAYEQYF
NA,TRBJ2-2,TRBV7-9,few,TGTGCCAGCAGCTTTTTGGCCCCGAACACCGGGGAGCTGTTTTTT,CASSFLAPNTGELFF
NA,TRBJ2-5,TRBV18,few,TGTGCCAGCTCACCCAGGGACTCACAGATTTACGAGACCCAGTACTTC,CASSPRDSQIYETQYF
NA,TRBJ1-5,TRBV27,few,TGTGCCAGCAGTTTTCAGGCCTCCAATCAGCCCCAGCATTTT,CASSFQASNQPQHF
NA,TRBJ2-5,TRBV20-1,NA,TGCAGTGCTAGAGTATTTAGGACCGGACAGAGCCTTAATAGCGAGACCCAGTACTTC,CSARVFRTGQSLNSETQYF
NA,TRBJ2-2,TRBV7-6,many,TGTGCCAGCAGCTTAAGGCCGTCGATCACCGGGGAGCTGTTTTTT,CASSLRPSITGELFF
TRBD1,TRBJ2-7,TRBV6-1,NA,TGTGCCAGCAGTCCACCCCTCCGGACAGGGACGAACCCCTACGAGCAGTACTTC,CASSPPLRTGTNPYEQYF
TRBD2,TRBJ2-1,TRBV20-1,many,TGCAGTGCTAGAGATCCCGGGGCTAGCGGGAGGGTGGGGAATGAGCAGTTCTTC,CSARDPGASGRVGNEQFF
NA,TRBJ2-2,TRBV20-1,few,TGCAGTGCTAGTGGTTCCCCGGGAGTCAGGGCCGGGGAGCTGTTTTTT,CSASGSPGVRAGELFF
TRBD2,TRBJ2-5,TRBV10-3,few,TGTGCCATCAGCAAGGGACTAGCGGGAGATCGGGAGACCCAGTACTTC,CAISKGLAGDRETQYF
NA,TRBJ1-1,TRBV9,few,TGTGCCAGCAGCGGGGGTAGTGAAGCTTTCTTT,CASSGGSEAFF
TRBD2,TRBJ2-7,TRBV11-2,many,TGTGCCAGCAGCTTAGCCCTGGGACTAGCGGGAGACTACTACGAGCAGTACTTC,CASSLALGLAGDYYEQYF
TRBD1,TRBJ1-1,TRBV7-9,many,TGTGCCAGCAGCTCCGGGACAGGTGCCACTGAAGCTTTCTTT,CASSSGTGATEAFF